The 20 T cell receptor beta chains below were found in one sample sequenced in a study of T cells after yellow fever vaccination. Using its own MiXCR run on the 5' RACE reads, TCRdb lists one record per CDR3 protein. The sample yields more than 350,000 distinct CDR3 sequences, 11% seen once. This material consisted of PBMCs, taken on the day of the first yellow fever vaccination. Receptor source: a man between 18 and 29 years old who received the YFV17D yellow fever vaccine.

The V and J genes are TRBV27 and TRBJ1-1; D might be TRBD1 (6 bases). V was pared by 7 bases and J by 3 bases, with 12 bases between. CDR1 MNHEY and CDR2 SMNVEV come from the germline V gene (reference sequence). The CDR3 has 13 residues. The CDR3 here is CASMRQADTEAFF. The CDR3 region has the DNA TGTGCCAGCATGAGACAGGCCGACACTGAAGCTTTCTTT.

The chain is built from TRBV18 and TRBJ2-1; D is possibly TRBD2 (6 bases). Germline V gene data show CDR1 as KGHSH and CDR2 as LQKENI. V gave up 10 bases and J gave up 4 bases, with 14 bases separating them. The CDR3 is made up of 13 amino acids. CDR3 sequence (DNA): TGTGCCACTTCCGGGACTGATTACAATGAGCAGTTCTTC. It encodes CATSGTDYNEQFF.

This clonotype was recorded at least ten times. The chain has TRBV4-2 and TRBJ1-6, with 8 bases lining up with TRBD1. The germline V gene encodes CDR1 LGHNA and CDR2 YNFKEQ. Germline trimming cut 2 bases from V and 8 bases from J; bases unmatched to any gene: 5. The CDR3 spans 15 residues. The CDR3 DNA is TGTGCCAGCAGCCAAATCGCAGGGGGCTATTCACCCCTCCACTTT. It codes for CASSQIAGGYSPLHF.

This clonotype was seen a handful of times. This chain joins TRBV3-1 and TRBJ2-5, with TRBD1 as a possible D gene (6 bases). Looked up from germline, CDR1 is LGHDT and CDR2 is YNNKEL (reference sequence). This CDR3 spans 12 amino acids. Trimming cost V 8 bases and J 3 bases, with 10 bases left between them. This CDR3 reads CASGYREETQYF. The DNA for the CDR3 is TGTGCCAGCGGATACAGGGAAGAGACCCAGTACTTC.

V is TRBV5-4 and J is TRBJ2-5, with 11 positions matching TRBD2. From germline, CDR1 is SGHNT and CDR2 YYREEE (reference sequence). This CDR3 contains 15 residues. With 3 bases clipped from V and 2 bases from J, the junction kept 3 bases outside the gene matches. The CDR3 region has the DNA TGTGCCAGCAGCTCGGGACTAGCGGCACAAGAGACCCAGTACTTC. Residues: CASSSGLAAQETQYF.

The chain joins TRBV11-2 to TRBJ1-6; D is unresolved. Germline V CDR1 and CDR2: SGHAT, FQNNGV. V was pared by 3 bases and J by 9 bases, with 9 bases between. The CDR3 has 13 amino acids. The CDR3 DNA reads TGTGCCAGCAGCTTTGACACTTCTTCACCCCTCCACTTT. This gives the protein CASSFDTSSPLHF.

The table lists this clonotype with a few counts. The chain combines TRBV10-1 with TRBJ2-1, with D perhaps TRBD1 or TRBD2 (5 bases each). Per germline, CDR1 WNHNN and CDR2 SYGVQD (reference sequence). CDR3 length equals 15 residues. Trimming removed 5 bases at V and 6 bases at J, with 17 bases between. The CDR3: CASSPGTASGNEQFF. CDR3 DNA sequence: TGCGCCAGCAGTCCCGGGACGGCCTCGGGCAATGAGCAGTTCTTC.

This clonotype showed up just a few times. The chain combines TRBV7-9 with TRBJ1-1, with D possibly TRBD1 on 5 matching bases. CDR1 is SEHNR, CDR2 FQNEAQ, per germline (reference sequence). V was shortened by 4 bases and J by 1 base, with 13 bases between the two germline ends. This CDR3 has 15 residues. The CDR3 nucleotides read TGTGCCAGCAGCTCCGAGTCAGACAGGAACACTGAAGCTTTCTTT. Amino acid sequence: CASSSESDRNTEAFF.

This clonotype has just a few counts. The chain carries TRBV20-1 and TRBJ1-6; possible D gene TRBD1, 5 bases. CDR1 and CDR2 from the germline V gene are DFQATT and SNEGSKA (reference sequence). V was clipped by 6 bases and J by 7 bases, with 16 bases between them. CDR3 length equals 14 residues. The CDR3 here is CSASRGGVNSPLHF. CDR3 in DNA: TGCAGTGCGTCCCGGGGCGGGGTAAATTCACCCCTCCACTTT.

The table lists this clonotype with a few counts. The genes are TRBV5-5 and TRBJ2-1; the D gene is possibly TRBD1 (5 bases). The V end was cut by 2 bases, the J end by 8 bases, with 11 bases between. CDR3 size: 13 residues. Germline V gives CDR1 SGHKS, CDR2 YYEKEE (reference sequence). CDR3: CASSFGLGHEQFF. The DNA for the CDR3 is TGTGCCAGCAGCTTCGGTTTGGGGCATGAGCAGTTCTTC.

V and J are TRBV6-1 and TRBJ2-2; D is possibly TRBD1 or TRBD2 (5 bases each). The CDR3 has 14 amino acids. Looked up from germline, CDR1 is MNHNS and CDR2 is SASEGT. V gave up 8 bases and J gave up 1 base, with 11 bases separating them. DNA of the CDR3: TGTGCCAGCGCTGGGACGGGGAACACCGGGGAGCTGTTTTTT. Encoded protein: CASAGTGNTGELFF.

This clonotype has a handful of counts. The V call is TRBV7-3, the J call TRBJ2-3, with 7 bases aligning to TRBD2. V trimming: 5 bases; J trimming: 5 bases; junction bases outside the gene matches: 10. CDR1 SGHTA and CDR2 FQGTGA come from the germline V gene. This CDR3 has 15 amino acids. CDR3 in DNA: TGTGCCAGCAGCCCCAACGGGGGGAGGGGAGATACGCAGTATTTT. This encodes CASSPNGGRGDTQYF.

The chain has TRBV27 and TRBJ1-6; TRBD1 agrees at 9 bases. Trimming cost V 9 bases and J 7 bases; bases outside gene matches: 13. The CDR3 runs to 16 residues. Germline V gene lookup returns CDR1 MNHEY and CDR2 SMNVEV (reference sequence). The CDR3 coding sequence is TGTGCCAGTAAAATACAGGGGGCAGCGGGAAATTCACCCCTCCACTTT. It encodes CASKIQGAAGNSPLHF.

This clonotype has just a few counts. The CDR3 spells CASSRGLKTSYNEQFF. The CDR3 DNA sequence: TGTGCCAGCAGCCGCGGACTCAAGACCTCCTACAATGAGCAGTTCTTC. The J gene is TRBJ2-1, the V gene TRBV5-4; possibly TRBD2 for D (5 bases). The CDR3 is 16 amino acids. Trimming removed 4 bases from V and 0 bases from J, with 14 bases in between. Germline V CDR1 and CDR2: SGHNT, YYREEE (reference sequence).

This clonotype occurred many times. The chain uses TRBV5-6 and TRBJ2-7; D remains ambiguous. V was clipped by 1 base and J by 4 bases, with 12 bases between them. CDR3 length: 14 residues. Germline assignment: CDR1 SGHDT and CDR2 YYEEEE. CDR3 sequence: CASSLSRKMYEQYF. CDR3 in DNA: TGTGCCAGCAGCTTGTCAAGGAAAATGTACGAGCAGTACTTC.

The chain employs TRBV5-4 and TRBJ2-7, with a possible D match to TRBD1 (6 bases). The CDR3 runs to 15 residues. Germline V gene sequence: CDR1 SGHNT, CDR2 YYREEE (reference sequence). Trimming shortened V by 4 bases and J by 6 bases, and 20 bases separated the two germline ends. The CDR3, as DNA: TGTGCCAGCAGCCTGGGGGCGACGAATCCCGGCGAGCAGTACTTC. Protein sequence: CASSLGATNPGEQYF.

The rearrangement joins TRBV3-1 to TRBJ2-1, with a possible D match to TRBD2 (5 bases). This CDR3 region has 14 residues. The germline V gene has CDR1 LGHDT and CDR2 YNNKEL (reference sequence). Trimming removed 2 bases at V and 6 bases at J, with 11 bases between. The CDR3 nucleotides are TGTGCCAGCAGCCAAACTAGGTGGGCCAATGAGCAGTTCTTC. Its protein product is CASSQTRWANEQFF.

The sample holds a few counts of this clonotype. V gene TRBV29-1 combines with J gene TRBJ1-1; perhaps TRBD1 as D (6 bases). This CDR3 contains 13 residues. Germline V gives CDR1 SQVTM, CDR2 ANQGSEA. V lost 7 bases, J lost 2 bases, and 14 bases lay in between. This CDR3 reads CSASHRVNTEAFF. DNA for the CDR3: TGCAGCGCTTCCCACAGGGTAAACACTGAAGCTTTCTTT.

This clonotype was found a few times. This sequence joins TRBV6-5 and TRBJ1-1; no clear D. V lost 0 bases and J lost 8, with 13 bases in between. Germline CDR1 is MNHEY and CDR2 is SVGAGI. The CDR3 has 14 residues. This CDR3 is CASSYSSREYEAFF. DNA of the CDR3: TGTGCCAGCAGTTACTCGAGCCGGGAATACGAAGCTTTCTTT.

The sample holds a few counts of this clonotype. V usage is TRBV29-1 and J usage is TRBJ2-1, with D possibly being TRBD2 (5 bases). The CDR3 spans 13 residues. V was clipped by 1 base and J by 6 bases, with 10 bases between them. Per germline, CDR1 SQVTM and CDR2 ANQGSEA. The CDR3: CSVEAPDFNEQFF. The DNA for the CDR3 is TGCAGCGTTGAAGCCCCGGACTTCAATGAGCAGTTCTTC.